The clone carrying this T cell receptor (beta chain) has a single count. The method was immunoSEQ multiplex PCR; TCRdb's version includes in-frame clones alone and lacks a portion of them. The sample contains more than 25,000 clones, 85% to 90% of which appear only once. The data were taken from a study of multiple sclerosis patients with progressive multifocal leukoencephalopathy. Time point of the sample: before natalizumab initiation. All PML patients were female, and all patients had earlier interferon beta. T0 blood was collected before the first natalizumab infusion. This CDR3 has 13 amino acids. V shed 6 bases, J shed 7 bases, and the junction held 8 bases outside the gene matches. From germline, CDR1 is MNHEY and CDR2 SVGAGI.

Sequencing used PBMCs. This chain connects TRBV6-5 to TRBJ1-2; TRBD1 agrees at 7 bases. The sequence was obtained from a human donor with multiple sclerosis. CDR3 coding DNA: TGTGCCAGCAGCCCGCAAGGGGGCGCTGGCTACACCTTC. The encoded protein is CASSPQGGAGYTF.